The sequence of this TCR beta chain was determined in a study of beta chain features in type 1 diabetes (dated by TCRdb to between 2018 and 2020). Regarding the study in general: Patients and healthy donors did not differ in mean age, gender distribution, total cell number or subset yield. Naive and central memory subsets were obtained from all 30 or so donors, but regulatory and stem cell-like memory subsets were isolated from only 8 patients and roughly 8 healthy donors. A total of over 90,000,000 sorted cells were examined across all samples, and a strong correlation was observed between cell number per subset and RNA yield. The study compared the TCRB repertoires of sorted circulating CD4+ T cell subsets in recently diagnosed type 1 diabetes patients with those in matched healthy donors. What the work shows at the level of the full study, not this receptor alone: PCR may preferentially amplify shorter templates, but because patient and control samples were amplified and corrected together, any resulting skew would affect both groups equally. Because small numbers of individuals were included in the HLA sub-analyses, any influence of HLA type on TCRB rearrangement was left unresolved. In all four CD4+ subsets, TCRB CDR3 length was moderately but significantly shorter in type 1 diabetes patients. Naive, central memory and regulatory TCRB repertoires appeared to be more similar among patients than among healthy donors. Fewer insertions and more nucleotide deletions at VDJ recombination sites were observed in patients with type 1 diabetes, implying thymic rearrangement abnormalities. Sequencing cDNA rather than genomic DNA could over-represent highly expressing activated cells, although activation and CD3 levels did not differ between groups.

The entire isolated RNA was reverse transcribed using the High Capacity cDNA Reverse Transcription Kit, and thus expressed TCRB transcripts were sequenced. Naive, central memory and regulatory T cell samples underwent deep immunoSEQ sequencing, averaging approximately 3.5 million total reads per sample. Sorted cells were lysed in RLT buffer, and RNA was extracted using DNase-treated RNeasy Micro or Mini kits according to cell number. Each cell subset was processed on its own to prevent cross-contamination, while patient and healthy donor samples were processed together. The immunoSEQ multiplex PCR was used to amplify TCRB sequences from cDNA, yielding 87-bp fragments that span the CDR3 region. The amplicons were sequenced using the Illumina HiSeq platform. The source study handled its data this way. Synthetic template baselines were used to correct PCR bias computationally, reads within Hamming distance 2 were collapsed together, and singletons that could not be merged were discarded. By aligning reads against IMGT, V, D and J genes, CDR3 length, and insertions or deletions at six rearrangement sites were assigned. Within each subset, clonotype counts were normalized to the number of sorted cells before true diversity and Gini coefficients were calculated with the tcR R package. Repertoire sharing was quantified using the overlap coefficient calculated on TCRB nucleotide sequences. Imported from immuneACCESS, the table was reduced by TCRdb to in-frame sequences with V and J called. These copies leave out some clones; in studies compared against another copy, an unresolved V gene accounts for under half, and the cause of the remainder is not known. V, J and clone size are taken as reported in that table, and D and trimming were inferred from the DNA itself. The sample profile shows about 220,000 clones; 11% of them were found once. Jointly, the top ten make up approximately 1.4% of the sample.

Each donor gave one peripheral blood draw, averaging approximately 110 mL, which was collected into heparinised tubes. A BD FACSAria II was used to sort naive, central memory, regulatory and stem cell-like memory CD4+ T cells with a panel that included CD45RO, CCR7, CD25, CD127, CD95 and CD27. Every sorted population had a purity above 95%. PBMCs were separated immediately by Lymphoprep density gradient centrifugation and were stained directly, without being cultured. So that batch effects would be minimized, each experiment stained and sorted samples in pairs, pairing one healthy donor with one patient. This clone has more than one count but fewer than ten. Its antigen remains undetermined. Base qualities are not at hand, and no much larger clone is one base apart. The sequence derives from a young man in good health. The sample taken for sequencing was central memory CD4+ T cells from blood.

The DNA is TGTGCCTGGAGTGTGGGCAGCTATAGCAGCTACACCTTC. Its protein product is CAWSVGSYSSYTF. The chain is made from TRBV30 and TRBJ1-2; the D gene assignment is ambiguous. The CDR3, cysteine through phenylalanine, is 13 amino acids long. Only CDR3 DNA remains: 39 bases, in frame from the first base. V drops 0 bases and J drops 9 bases, leaving 14 bases in between. CDR1 and CDR2 are read off the germline V gene (reference sequence) as GTSNPN and SVGIG.